This record concerns one T cell receptor beta chain sequence. The antigen is undetermined. The data are from a study of shared clonotypes between healthy human individuals. Overall study context: A couple of female and a few male donors aged 18 to 49 were enrolled. Study-wide points: Clonotypes not shared had lower generation probabilities than those common to all four donors. Naive CD4 clonotype sharing across several donors was approximately 5%.

The CDR3 totals 17 residues. Germline lookup yields CDR1 MNHEY and CDR2 SMNVEV (reference sequence). Trimming left V 2 bases short and J 1 base short, with 17 bases between. Here immunoSEQ multiplex PCR was the method, and the copy in TCRdb shows in-frame clones only, minus some. The profile shows roughly 2.2 million clones, roughly 92% of them singletons. Sequencing was performed on naive CD4+ T cells from PBMCs. Stated subset: CD45RA+ positively selected. This TCR was sampled from a man between 18 and 35 years old in good health. Some clones in this sample may be carry-over from other donors' samples. V gene TRBV27 combines with J gene TRBJ1-1; D is ambiguous. CDR3 nucleotides: TGTGCCAGCAGTTTACACCCCCGAGATAGCAAGAACACTGAAGCTTTCTTT. Translated: CASSLHPRDSKNTEAFF.